The TCR beta chain described here comes from a study of OX40 agonist ivuxolimab in advanced cancers. In the study overall: Patients were dosed intravenously with ivuxolimab at 0.01 to 10 mg/kg every 2 weeks.

Sequenced by immunoSEQ multiplex PCR; TCRdb stores in-frame clones only, minus some. The sample has approximately 50,000 clones; 85% are singletons. Sequenced material: CD4+ or CD8+ T cells sorted from blood, taken in a trial of the OX40 agonist ivuxolimab. The TCR comes from an adult with an advanced solid tumor such as melanoma, head and neck, liver or kidney cancer.

CDR3 loop: CASSLEGIRAFF. For the CDR3, the DNA is TGTGCCAGCAGCTTAGAGGGGATAAGAGCTTTCTTT. This sequence joins TRBV11-2 and TRBJ1-1, with unresolved D. Germline CDR1 and CDR2: SGHAT and FQNNGV. The V end lost 0 bases, the J end lost 10 bases, and 9 bases lay between the germline ends. CDR3 length: 12 residues.